This entry is about one TCR beta chain. Its antigen specificity is not known. No quality values exist for individual bases; no much larger clone is one base distant. V lost 2 bases and J lost 2 bases, and the count of bases not matched to a germline gene is 8. The germline V gene gives CDR1 as SGHRS and CDR2 as YFSETQ. The cysteine opens and the phenylalanine closes a CDR3 of 16 amino acids. The entry retains the CDR3 DNA only, 48 bases that are in frame from base 1. The time point label, as the study defines it: newly diagnosed, previously untreated cHL patient sample. To serve as a comparison group for the relapsed/refractory trial patients, PBMCs were sequenced from patients with newly diagnosed, previously untreated classical Hodgkin lymphoma. Peripheral blood was collected in 8 mL Vacutainer Cell Preparation Tubes, from which PBMCs were isolated by centrifugation and then cryopreserved. Genomic DNA was isolated using the Qiagen DNeasy kit from unsorted PBMCs as well as from negatively selected CD4+ and CD8+ fractions. Amplification of TCR beta CDR3 regions was done by immunoSEQ multiplex PCR with primers that anneal to V and J segments. A synthetic immune receptor repertoire was used to minimize amplification bias, and any residual bias was removed computationally once sequencing was done. As for the authors' bioinformatics: Repertoire diversity was quantified as the Shannon entropy index using custom Python scripts. Unsorted, CD4+ and CD8+ repertoires were analyzed separately, except in combined analyses where CD4+ and CD8+ sequences were merged in silico. The table was pulled from immuneACCESS by TCRdb, which kept in-frame rearrangements only. Such tables lose some clones; where checked, under half of the loss comes from unresolved V genes, and the rest has no known cause. D and trimming come from the DNA, and the V and J calls and clone size come from that table. The sample has over 15,000 clones on record, more than 80% of them singletons. The ten top clones hold less than 9% of the sample.

These data come from a study of PD-1 blockade in classical Hodgkin lymphoma (dated by TCRdb to 2020 to 2021). Background for the entire study: The study used TCR beta sequencing and CyTOF to define a peripheral blood immune signature of response to PD-1 blockade in classical Hodgkin lymphoma.

What the research found in general, with its limitations: The study covered only a single clinical trial cohort, and the causes of the repertoire differences, possibly disease activity or prior therapy, were still not defined. Baseline TCR diversity was reported as lower in newly diagnosed patients than in healthy donors, and lower still in relapsed/refractory patients.

The source of this sequence is a human donor with classical Hodgkin lymphoma. The chain couples TRBV5-1 to TRBJ1-2; the central 8 bases match TRBD1. Sequenced material: peripheral blood mononuclear cells (PBMCs). The CDR3 here reads CASSLDSTGENYGYTF. Here is the DNA: TGCGCCAGCAGCTTAGACTCGACAGGGGAGAACTATGGCTACACCTTC.